The T cell receptor (beta chain) described here comes from a study of blood T cell repertoires in COVID-19. Study overall: Sites across the United States, Italy and Spain contributed samples from acute and convalescent COVID-19.

This clone occurred once. This CDR3 comprises 11 residues. V was clipped by 8 bases and J by 4 bases, with 11 bases between them. Per germline, CDR1 GTSNPN and CDR2 SVGIG (reference sequence). The repertoire was sequenced with immunoSEQ multiplex PCR; TCRdb's copy has only in-frame clones and lacks some. The table records 75,000 to 85,000 clones, approximately 86% of them present only once. Material: peripheral blood. The gene calls are TRBV30 and TRBJ1-2; tentatively, D is TRBD1 (6 bases). The sequence derives from a human donor in a cohort sampled during active COVID-19. The CDR3, as DNA: TGTGCCACGGGGGGCAGCTATGGCTACACCTTC. Its protein product is CATGGSYGYTF. The whole variable domain, remainder taken from reference TRBV30 and TRBJ1-2, is SQTIHQWPATLVQPVGSPLSLECTVEGTSNPNLYWYRQAAGRGLQLLFYSVGIGQISSEVPQNLSASRPQDRQFILSSKKLLLSDSGFYLCATGGSYGYTFGSGTRLTVV.